A single sample is the source of the 5 T cell receptor beta chains below, sequenced in a study of blood T cell repertoires in COVID-19. Assay: immunoSEQ multiplex PCR; the TCRdb copy retains only in-frame clones and omits some. Of roughly 250,000 clones listed, 70% to 90% are singletons. Sample: PBMCs or T cells enriched from blood (not recorded which). The origin of the receptors is a woman in her forties or fifties who had recovered from COVID-19.

The chain has TRBV2 and TRBJ2-2, with TRBD1 matching 7 bases. The junction had 6 bases not matched to a gene; V was cut back by 6 bases and J by 2 bases. Germline V gene sequence: CDR1 SNHLY, CDR2 FYNNEI. The CDR3 has 15 amino acids. The CDR3 reads CASSRQGFNTGELFF. As DNA, the CDR3 is TGTGCCAGCAGCAGACAGGGATTCAACACCGGGGAGCTGTTTTTT. Using reference TRBV2 and TRBJ2-2 for the parts outside the CDR3, the full variable domain is EPEVTQTPSHQVTQMGQEVILRCVPISNHLYFYWYRQILGQKVEFLVSFYNNEISEKSEIFDDQFSVERPDGSNFTLKIRSTKLEDSAMYFCASSRQGFNTGELFFGEGSRLTVL.

This sequence joins TRBV4-1 and TRBJ2-7; 10 bases line up with TRBD2. CDR1 and CDR2 (germline): MGHRA, YSYEKL. The CDR3 contains 16 residues. Trimming took 0 bases from V and 1 from J; bases not matched to a gene: 3. The CDR3 DNA sequence: TGCGCCAGCAGCCAAGATCGGACTAGCGGTTCCTACGAGCAGTACTTC. It translates to CASSQDRTSGSYEQYF.

J is TRBJ2-1 and V is TRBV18; 11 positions match TRBD2. This CDR3 has 16 amino acids. CDR1 KGHSH and CDR2 LQKENI come from the germline V gene. V lost 6 bases to trimming and J lost 7 bases; unmatched junction nucleotides: 11. Here the CDR3 DNA reads TGTGCCAGCTCCCCAATAGCGGGAGGGCTGACAAATGAGCAGTTCTTC. Translating gives CASSPIAGGLTNEQFF.

This clone has a single count. The chain carries TRBV29-1 and TRBJ1-1; D not resolved. This CDR3 has 11 amino acids. Germline V gene sequence: CDR1 SQVTM, CDR2 ANQGSEA. Trimming took 6 bases from V and 1 from J, leaving 6 bases between them. The CDR3 region is CSVIQNTEAFF. CDR3 coding DNA: TGCAGCGTGATACAGAACACTGAAGCTTTCTTT. The whole variable domain, filled in from reference TRBV29-1 and TRBJ1-1, reads SAVISQKPSRDICQRGTSLTIQCQVDSQVTMMFWYRQQPGQSLTLIATANQGSEATYESGFVIDKFPISRPNLTFSTLTVSNMSPEDSSIYLCSVIQNTEAFFGQGTRLTVV.

The chain couples TRBV3-1 (or the pseudogene TRBV3-2) to TRBJ2-2; D is undetermined. Germline V gives CDR1 LGHDT, CDR2 YNNKEL (reference sequence). This CDR3 region has 14 residues. V was shortened by 4 bases and J by 4 bases, with 10 bases between the two germline ends. The CDR3 sequence: CASSPTAITGELFF. In DNA form, the CDR3 reads TGTGCCAGCAGCCCGACTGCGATCACCGGGGAGCTGTTTTTT.